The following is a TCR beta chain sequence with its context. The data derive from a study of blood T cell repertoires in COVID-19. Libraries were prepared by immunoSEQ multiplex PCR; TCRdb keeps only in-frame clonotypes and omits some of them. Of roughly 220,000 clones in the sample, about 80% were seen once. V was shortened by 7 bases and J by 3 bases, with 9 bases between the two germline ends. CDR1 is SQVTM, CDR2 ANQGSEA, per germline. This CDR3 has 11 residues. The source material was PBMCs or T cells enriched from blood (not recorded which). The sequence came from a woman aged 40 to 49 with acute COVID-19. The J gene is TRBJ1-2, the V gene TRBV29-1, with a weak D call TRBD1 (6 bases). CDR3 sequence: CSGGGDYGYTF. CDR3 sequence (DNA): TGCAGCGGCGGGGGCGACTATGGCTACACCTTC.